This T cell receptor (beta chain) appears in the sequencing data of a study of cytomegalovirus exposure and HLA in healthy donors. Study-level findings and limits: Earlier analysis looked at TCR beta V segments, and most were productive about 87% or about 30% of the time. Researchers reported in a later analysis that a missense DCLRE1C variant was tied to TCR beta V- and J-gene trimming.

Comment on this clone: Its antigen remains unknown.

This PCR relied on a set of 60 Vbeta primers and 13 Jbeta primers. Assay used: immunoSEQ multiplex PCR; TCRdb lists only in-frame clones, some missing. The table includes 150,000 to 170,000 clones, 65% to 75% detected once. The CDR3 has 17 residues. CDR1 LGHNA and CDR2 YSLEER come from the germline V gene. V shed 0 bases, J shed 1 base, and the junction held 5 bases outside the gene matches. The V and J genes are TRBV4-3 and TRBJ1-4, with TRBD1 matching over 7 bases. Sequencing input: PBMCs. The receptor was derived from a man aged 18 to 29 in good health and CMV-seronegative. The chain's CDR3 is CASSQETGTRTNEKLFF. The CDR3, as DNA: TGCGCCAGCAGCCAAGAGACAGGGACCCGAACTAATGAAAAACTGTTTTTT.